This TCR beta chain was identified during a study of cytomegalovirus exposure and HLA in healthy donors. Comments on this clone: The target antigen is unknown.

Findings of the study overall: According to the study, around 150 TCR beta chains were cytomegalovirus-associated. Researchers reported that a few CMV-associated chains were confirmed in vitro as CMV antigen-specific.

Clones were sequenced by immunoSEQ multiplex PCR, and TCRdb holds only the in-frame ones, with some missing. The repertoire holds 100,000 to 150,000 clones, with nearly 90% as singletons. The donors belonged to the approximately 120-subject validation cohort, separate from the 666-subject first cohort. The germline V gene has CDR1 MNHEY and CDR2 SMNVEV (reference sequence). V was trimmed by 9 bases and J by 11 bases, leaving 10 bases between them. The CDR3 consists of 10 residues. Sequencing used PBMCs. The clonotype was recovered from a man aged 25 to 45 in good health and CMV-seronegative. The chain recombines TRBV27 with TRBJ1-4, with D perhaps matching TRBD1 (6 bases). The CDR3 DNA sequence: TGTGCCAGTACAGGGTGGAAACTGTTTTTT. It translates to CASTGWKLFF.